This T cell receptor beta chain was recorded in a study of control samples from healthy donors and cancer patients. The repertoire was sequenced with immunoSEQ multiplex PCR; TCRdb's copy has only in-frame clones and lacks some. The repertoire has 170,000 or so clones, about 93% of them found once; the top ten carry more than 1.1%. V was clipped by 6 bases and J by 6 bases; unmatched bases: 9. Looked up from germline, CDR1 is MNHEY and CDR2 is SVGEGT. The CDR3 has 16 amino acids. This receptor was identified in a young man in good health. This chain connects TRBV6-2 or TRBV6-3 to TRBJ1-5; 12 bases fit TRBD1. Material for sequencing was blood. This chain's CDR3 is CASSRGTGGAGQPQHF. CDR3 coding DNA: TGTGCCAGCAGCCGAGGGACAGGGGGCGCGGGTCAGCCCCAGCATTTT.